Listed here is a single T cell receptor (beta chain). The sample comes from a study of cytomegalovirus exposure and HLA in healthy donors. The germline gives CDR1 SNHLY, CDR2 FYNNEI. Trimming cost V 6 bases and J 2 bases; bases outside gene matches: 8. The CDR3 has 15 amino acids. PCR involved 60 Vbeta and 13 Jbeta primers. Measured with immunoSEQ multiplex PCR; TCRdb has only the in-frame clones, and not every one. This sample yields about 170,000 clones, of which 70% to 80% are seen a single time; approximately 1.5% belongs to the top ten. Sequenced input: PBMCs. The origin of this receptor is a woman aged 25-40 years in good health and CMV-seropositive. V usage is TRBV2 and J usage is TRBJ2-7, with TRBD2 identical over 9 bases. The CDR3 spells CASRGMTSGAYEQYF. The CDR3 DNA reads TGTGCCAGCAGGGGAATGACTAGCGGTGCCTACGAGCAGTACTTC.